The 30 T cell receptor beta chains reported below all come from one sample, sequenced in a study of cytomegalovirus exposure and HLA in healthy donors. Profiling relied on immunoSEQ multiplex PCR, and the TCRdb table lists in-frame clones only, not all of them. The top ten hold roughly 13% of the sample, which has 150,000 to 250,000 clones, 80% to 90% seen once. The sequenced sample consisted of PBMCs. The origin of the receptors is a woman aged 25 to 39 in good health and CMV-seropositive.

This chain uses TRBV28 with TRBJ1-5; D is uncertain. Trimming cost V 7 bases and J 3 bases, with 10 bases left between them. Germline loops: CDR1 MDHEN, CDR2 SYDVKM. There are 13 residues in the CDR3. CDR3 amino acids: CASIWAPNQPQHF. The CDR3 bases are TGTGCCAGCATATGGGCACCCAATCAGCCCCAGCATTTT.

This clone appeared a single time. This sequence joins TRBV28 and TRBJ2-1, with TRBD2 matching 7 bases. Germline trimming cut 6 bases from V and 2 bases from J; bases unmatched to any gene: 7. Germline V gives CDR1 MDHEN, CDR2 SYDVKM. The CDR3 runs 15 residues. The CDR3 region has the DNA TGTGCCAGCAGCCCCGGGACTACAACCTACAATGAGCAGTTCTTC. Protein: CASSPGTTTYNEQFF.

On this clone: The junction and the germline gene differ at one end; a read error may be behind it. The chain is built from TRBV7-7 and TRBJ1-4; 11 nucleotides match TRBD1. The germline V gene has CDR1 SSHAT and CDR2 FNYEAQ (reference sequence). CDR3 length equals 18 residues. The CDR3 DNA reads as TGTGCTAGCAGCTTAGCGGGACAGGGGGGAAATTTTAATGAAAAACTGTTTTTT. It encodes CASSLAGQGGNFNEKLFF.

V gene TRBV9 combines with J gene TRBJ2-1; D is ambiguous. CDR3 length: 15 residues. Between the trimmed V and J ends, which lost 0 bases and 2 bases, there was a span of 9 bases. The germline V gene has CDR1 SGDLS and CDR2 YYNGEE. CDR3 DNA: TGTGCCAGCAGCGTAGGCCCGTCTACCTACAATGAGCAGTTCTTC. It is translated as CASSVGPSTYNEQFF.

The V gene is TRBV28, the J gene TRBJ1-2, with TRBD1 matching over 10 bases. J lost 1 base, V lost 6 bases, and 5 bases had no gene match. Germline V gene sequence: CDR1 MDHEN, CDR2 SYDVKM. This CDR3 is built from 15 residues. Written as DNA, the CDR3 is TGTGCCAGCAGCTCCCGGACAGGGGGTAACTATGGCTACACCTTC. Amino acids: CASSSRTGGNYGYTF.

The rearrangement joins TRBV5-1 to TRBJ2-2, with TRBD1 matching over 8 bases. This CDR3 comprises 15 residues. V trimming: 2 bases; J trimming: 3 bases; junction bases outside the gene matches: 3. In germline, CDR1 is SGHRS, CDR2 YFSETQ. The CDR3 sequence is CASSLNRGYTGELFF. CDR3 bases: TGCGCCAGCAGCTTAAACAGGGGGTACACCGGGGAGCTGTTTTTT.

The chain carries TRBV7-8 and TRBJ1-1; D call uncertain. V gave up 1 base and J gave up 1 base, with 7 bases separating them. The CDR3 is 14 amino acids. Germline V CDR1 and CDR2: SGHVS, FQNEAQ. CDR3 region: CASSLVASNTEAFF. In DNA form, the CDR3 reads TGTGCCAGCAGCTTAGTTGCGTCGAACACTGAAGCTTTCTTT.

The chain is built from TRBV27 and TRBJ1-4; 7 bases match TRBD1. The CDR3 has 16 residues. CDR1 and CDR2 from the germline V gene are MNHEY and SMNVEV (reference sequence). With 6 bases clipped from V and 5 bases from J, the junction kept 12 bases outside the gene matches. CDR3 in amino acids: CASSQEGAGTNEKLFF. The CDR3 DNA sequence: TGTGCCAGCAGCCAAGAGGGGGCAGGGACGAATGAAAAACTGTTTTTT.

The chain uses TRBV27 and TRBJ2-7; 10 nucleotides align to TRBD1. Germline V gene sequence: CDR1 MNHEY, CDR2 SMNVEV (reference sequence). V shed 8 bases and J 2 bases; nucleotides not matched to a gene: 0. This CDR3 is built from 12 residues. The CDR3 is CASGQGAYEQYF. The CDR3 DNA is TGTGCCAGCGGACAGGGGGCCTACGAGCAGTACTTC.

Notes on this clone: Relative to the germline gene, one junction end is altered; a read error may explain this. The chain employs TRBV10-1 and TRBJ2-1; the match to TRBD2 covers 8 bases. The CDR3 spans 17 residues. The germline V gene has CDR1 WNHNN and CDR2 SYGVQD (reference sequence). Here the CDR3 DNA reads TGCGCCAGCAGTCTAAACTCGGGGGGGGGCGGCTACAGTGAGCAGTTCTTC. Residues: CASSLNSGGGGYSEQFF.

V usage is TRBV27 and J usage is TRBJ1-2; 7 nucleotides line up with TRBD1. The CDR3 is made up of 15 amino acids. The germline gives CDR1 MNHEY, CDR2 SMNVEV (reference sequence). The trim removed 6 bases at V and 4 bases at J, leaving 11 bases unmatched. The CDR3 DNA reads TGTGCCAGCAGCCCCTATGAGGGGGCGGCCTATGGCTACACCTTC. It is translated as CASSPYEGAAYGYTF.

V gene TRBV9 combines with J gene TRBJ2-2; TRBD1 might be the D (6 bases). The CDR3 extends over 13 amino acids. The V end was cut by 9 bases, the J end by 2 bases, with 11 bases between. From germline, CDR1 is SGDLS and CDR2 YYNGEE. As DNA, the CDR3 is TGTGCCACCCGCAGGGGTAACACCGGGGAGCTGTTTTTT. Its protein is CATRRGNTGELFF.

The chain couples TRBV28 to TRBJ2-7, with 10 positions matching TRBD1. CDR1 and CDR2 from the germline V gene are MDHEN and SYDVKM. With 10 bases clipped from V and 6 bases from J, the junction kept 12 bases outside the gene matches. This CDR3 is built from 14 residues. CDR3 bases: TGTGCCACTCGAGGGGGGGGACAGGGGATCGAGCAGTACTTC. Amino acid sequence: CATRGGGQGIEQYF.

V usage is TRBV6-1 and J usage is TRBJ2-7; D is possibly TRBD2 (6 bases). Trimming took off 4 bases at V and 3 bases at J, with 16 bases between the two ends. Germline V gene lookup returns CDR1 MNHNS and CDR2 SASEGT. The CDR3 loop spans 15 amino acids. The CDR3 sequence is CASSGGLQLLYEQYF. The CDR3 DNA reads as TGTGCCAGCAGTGGGGGACTTCAACTCCTCTACGAGCAGTACTTC.

This clone was observed once. The chain employs TRBV28 and TRBJ2-7; TRBD2 might be the D (5 bases). The V gene's germline CDR1 is MDHEN and CDR2 SYDVKM. V lost 9 bases, J lost 4 bases, and 19 bases lay in between. This CDR3 is 14 amino acids long. CDR3 in amino acids: CASQRGPDAYEQYF. DNA for the CDR3: TGTGCCAGTCAACGGGGTCCTGATGCGTACGAGCAGTACTTC.

There are a few counts of this clone. This chain joins TRBV5-1 and TRBJ1-3; TRBD1 matches at 8 bases. The V gene's germline CDR1 is SGHRS and CDR2 YFSETQ. Losses at the gene ends were 0 bases for V and 0 bases for J; bases not matched to a gene: 5. The CDR3 is made up of 17 amino acids. CDR3 sequence reads: CASSLASGGDSGNTIYF. CDR3 nucleotide sequence: TGCGCCAGCAGCTTGGCTTCAGGGGGCGACTCTGGAAACACCATATATTTT.

The rearrangement joins TRBV4-1 to TRBJ2-1; D gene ambiguous. CDR3 length: 12 amino acids. The germline gives CDR1 MGHRA, CDR2 YSYEKL. V was shortened by 0 bases and J by 10 bases, with 7 bases between the two germline ends. For the CDR3, the DNA is TGCGCCAGCAGCCAAGATGCACGGGAGCAGTTCTTC. This gives the protein CASSQDAREQFF.

This clone was counted a few times. The V gene is TRBV28, the J gene TRBJ1-2, with D unresolved. Per the germline V gene, CDR1 is MDHEN and CDR2 is SYDVKM. The CDR3 is 12 residues long. V lost 7 bases and J lost 13, with 19 bases in between. The CDR3 nucleotides are TGTGCCAGCATCACTCCAGGAAAGGGAGGCACCTTC. It specifies CASITPGKGGTF.

V usage is TRBV6-6 and J usage is TRBJ1-5; D is perhaps TRBD1 (6 bases). This CDR3 has 16 residues. Germline lookup yields CDR1 MNHNY and CDR2 SVGAGI (reference sequence). V gave up 5 bases and J gave up 4 bases, with 18 bases separating them. Here the CDR3 reads CASSTLSGQLNQPQHF. CDR3 DNA: TGTGCCAGCAGTACCCTAAGTGGACAGCTTAATCAGCCCCAGCATTTT.

The chain employs TRBV7-2 and TRBJ1-2; 8 bases agree with TRBD1. J was trimmed by 6 bases and V by 5 bases; bases with no gene match: 5. The CDR3 runs to 13 residues. Germline-derived CDR1 and CDR2 are SGHTA and FQGNSA. The CDR3 region is CASSRGQADGYTF. The CDR3 DNA sequence: TGTGCCAGCAGCCGGGGACAGGCCGATGGCTACACCTTC.

This rearrangement joins TRBV6-1 to TRBJ2-1; 10 bases align to TRBD2. Germline-derived CDR1 and CDR2 are MNHNS and SASEGT. V lost 2 bases and J lost 9; bases outside the gene matches: 10. The CDR3 consists of 16 residues. The DNA of the CDR3 is TGTGCCAGCAGTGAAAGGGGGCTAGCGGGAGCTCTTGAGCAGTTCTTC. This gives the protein CASSERGLAGALEQFF.

This clone has just one count. The genes are TRBV28 and TRBJ1-2; D gene ambiguous. CDR3 length: 14 amino acids. The V gene's germline CDR1 is MDHEN and CDR2 SYDVKM. The V gene lost 5 bases and the J gene lost 2 bases, with 12 bases spanning the gap. The CDR3 sequence is CASSPLRGNYGYTF. The CDR3 DNA follows: TGTGCCAGCAGTCCTCTACGGGGAAACTATGGCTACACCTTC.

V usage is TRBV5-1 and J usage is TRBJ2-2; 8 nucleotides agree with TRBD2. CDR1 and CDR2 from the germline V gene are SGHRS and YFSETQ. The CDR3 extends over 15 amino acids. Trimming at V came to 4 bases and at J to 2 bases, leaving 4 bases not matched to a gene. The CDR3 loop reads CASSQLAANTGELFF. The CDR3 DNA sequence: TGCGCCAGCAGCCAACTAGCGGCTAACACCGGGGAGCTGTTTTTT.

CDR3 in amino acids: CASSPERVEEKLFF. The CDR3 DNA sequence: TGTGCCAGCTCACCGGAGAGGGTCGAAGAAAAACTGTTTTTT. The rearrangement links TRBV18 to TRBJ1-4; D not certain. The CDR3 is made up of 14 amino acids. V was clipped by 3 bases and J by 8 bases, with 13 bases between them. Germline V gene lookup returns CDR1 KGHSH and CDR2 LQKENI.

This chain joins TRBV15 and TRBJ2-5; 10 bases match TRBD2. After removal of 1 base from V and 1 base from J, the junction contained 12 bases not matched to a gene. Per germline, CDR1 LNHNV and CDR2 YYDKDF (reference sequence). This CDR3 is 19 amino acids long. Here the CDR3 reads CATSRASFGLAGAQETQYF. CDR3 coding DNA: TGTGCCACCAGCAGAGCTTCTTTTGGGCTAGCGGGAGCCCAAGAGACCCAGTACTTC. Supplemented by reference TRBV15 and TRBJ2-5, the full variable domain reads DAMVIQNPRYQVTQFGKPVTLSCSQTLNHNVMYWYQQKSSQAPKLLFHYYDKDFNNEADTPDNFQSRRPNTSFCFLDIRSPGLGDTAMYLCATSRASFGLAGAQETQYFGPGTRLLVL.

The chain is built from TRBV10-3 and TRBJ2-7, with TRBD1 matching over 8 bases. The length of the CDR3 is 12 residues. Per the germline V gene, CDR1 is ENHRY and CDR2 is SYGVKD. Unmatched junction bases numbered 8, after V lost 10 bases and J lost 6 bases. CDR3 protein: CATAGDRTEQYF. The DNA of the CDR3 is TGTGCCACCGCTGGGGACAGGACCGAGCAGTACTTC.

The chain carries TRBV5-1 and TRBJ2-7, with 8 bases fitting TRBD1. Germline V CDR1 and CDR2: SGHRS, YFSETQ. The CDR3 is made up of 16 amino acids. V was pared by 4 bases and J by 3 bases, with 12 bases of the junction left unmatched. Here the CDR3 reads CASSTTPGQDVYEQYF. CDR3 nucleotide sequence: TGCGCCAGCAGCACAACACCGGGACAGGACGTCTACGAGCAGTACTTC.

The rearrangement uses TRBV30 and TRBJ2-1, with TRBD1 as a possible D gene (5 bases). The CDR3 is 14 amino acids. In germline, CDR1 is GTSNPN, CDR2 SVGIG (reference sequence). The V and J ends lost 4 bases and 4 bases respectively, with 14 bases between them. In nucleotides, the CDR3 is TGTGCCTGGAAGGCGACAGTAAATTACAATGAGCAGTTCTTC. Its protein is CAWKATVNYNEQFF.

This clone was seen a single time. The rearrangement links TRBV21-1 to TRBJ1-2; no check of the table's D call, TRBD1, against the DNA was made. TRBV21-1 is deemed a pseudogene. The length of the CDR3 is 14 residues. The CDR3 sequence: CASSKGFTPYGYTF. CDR3 DNA: TGTGCCAGCAGCAAAGGGTTCACACCCTATGGCTACACCTTC.

This clone occurred once. The J gene is TRBJ2-3, the V gene TRBV5-1; 8 bases fit TRBD1. CDR1 is SGHRS, CDR2 YFSETQ, per germline. The J segment lost 3 bases and the V segment lost 4 bases, leaving 4 bases of the junction unmatched. This CDR3 has 14 residues. DNA for the CDR3: TGCGCCAGCAGCCCAGGGGGCCAGACAGATACGCAGTATTTT. Its translation is CASSPGGQTDTQYF.